This entry concerns a single TCR beta chain. Its antigen is not identified. Germline loops: CDR1 SGHAT, CDR2 FQNNGV. The CDR3 totals 15 residues. V shed 3 bases and J 4 bases; nucleotides not matched to a gene: 4. This sample stems from a study of shared clonotypes between healthy human individuals. At the deep level, the assay was run. Clones were read by immunoSEQ multiplex PCR, and TCRdb kept only the in-frame ones, dropping some. This sample yields about a million clones, of which around 76% are seen a single time; 1.4% belongs to the top ten. Overall study findings and caveats: Apart from blood, nothing was sampled; tissue repertoires likely differ.

The sequence was collected from a man aged 18 to 30 in good health. Sequencing was carried out using memory CD4+ T cells sorted from blood. The subset was: CD45RA-negative fraction. The chain carries TRBV11-2 and TRBJ2-1; 9 nucleotides align to TRBD1. The CDR3 here is CASSFGQGIYNEQFF. CDR3 sequence (DNA): TGTGCCAGCAGCTTTGGACAGGGGATTTACAATGAGCAGTTCTTC.